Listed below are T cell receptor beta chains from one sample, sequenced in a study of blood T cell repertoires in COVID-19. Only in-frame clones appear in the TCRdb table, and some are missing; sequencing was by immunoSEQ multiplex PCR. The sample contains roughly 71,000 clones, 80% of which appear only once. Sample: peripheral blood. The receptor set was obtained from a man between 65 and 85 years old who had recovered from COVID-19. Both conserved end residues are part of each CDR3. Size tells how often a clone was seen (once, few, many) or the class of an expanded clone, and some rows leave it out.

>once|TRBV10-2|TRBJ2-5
CASSRDRARETQYF
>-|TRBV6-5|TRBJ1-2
CASGGPWDGYTF
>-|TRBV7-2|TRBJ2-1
CASSLGGQYNEQFF
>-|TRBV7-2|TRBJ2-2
CASSLVWPGEGGELFF
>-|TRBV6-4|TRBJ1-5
CASNIQGSNQPQHF
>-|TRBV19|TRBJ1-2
CASTRSGDGDYGYTF
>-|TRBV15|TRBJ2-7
CATSREAGNSPYEQYF
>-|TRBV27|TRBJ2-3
CASSQGAAGDTQYF
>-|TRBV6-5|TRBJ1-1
CASRRTGVQPEAFF
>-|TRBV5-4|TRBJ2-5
CASSPAGASQETQYF
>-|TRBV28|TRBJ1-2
CASSIWTGSYGYTF
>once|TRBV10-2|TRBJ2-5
CASRVAGGSQETQYF
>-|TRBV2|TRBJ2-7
CASKRTGPSYEQYF
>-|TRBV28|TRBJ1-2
CASSLFSTGNYGYTF
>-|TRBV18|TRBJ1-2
CASSPGEGARAIYTF
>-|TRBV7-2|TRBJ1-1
CASSLWGGMNTEAFF
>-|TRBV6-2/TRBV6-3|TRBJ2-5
CASSYSLGQAAQETQYF
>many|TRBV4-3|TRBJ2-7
CASSPYLGEGYEQYF
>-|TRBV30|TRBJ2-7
CAWSVAGIAGGSYYEQYF
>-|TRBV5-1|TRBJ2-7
CASSPGTSGGLSEQYF
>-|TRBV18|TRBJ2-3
CASSLSSSGGDDTQYF
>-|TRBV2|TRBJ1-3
CASSTGRTGNTIYF
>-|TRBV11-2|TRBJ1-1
CASSFLGGSGYTEAFF
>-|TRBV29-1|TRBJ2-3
CSALLAGVVTDTQYF
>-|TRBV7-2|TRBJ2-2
CASSLAGGQTNTGELFF
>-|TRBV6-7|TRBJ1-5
CASSSTGSTISNQPQHF
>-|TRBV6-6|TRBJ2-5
CASKTSGGQETQYF
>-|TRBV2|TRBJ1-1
CASRTGTGNTEAFF
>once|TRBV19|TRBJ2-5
CASSIGAAFGLAGYSETQYF
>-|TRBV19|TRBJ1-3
CASSIGRGRTLSGNTIYF
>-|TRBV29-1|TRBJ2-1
CSGAGQGSNEQFF
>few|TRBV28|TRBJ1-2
CASSSRGGYTF
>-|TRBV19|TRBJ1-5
CASSMGQPNQPQHF
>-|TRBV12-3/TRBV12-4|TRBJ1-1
CASSFDRVTEAFF
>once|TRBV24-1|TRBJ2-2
CATSDRGQRTGELFF
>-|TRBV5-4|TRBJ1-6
CASSPPGQGNLPLHF
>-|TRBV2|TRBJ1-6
CASSESLISASPLHF
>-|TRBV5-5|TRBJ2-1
CASSQTGRLNEQFF
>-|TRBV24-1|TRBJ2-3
CATSVGTGSTDTQYF
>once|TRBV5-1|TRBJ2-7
CASSVRTSGETTYEQYF
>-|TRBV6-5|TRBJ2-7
CASTILTSPTYEQYF
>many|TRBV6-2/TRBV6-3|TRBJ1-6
CASSYLPGQTNSPLHF
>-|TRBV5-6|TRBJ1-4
CASSLGLINEKLFF
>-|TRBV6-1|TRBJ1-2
CASSTLGLDGYTF
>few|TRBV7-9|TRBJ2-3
CASSSRGATDTQYF